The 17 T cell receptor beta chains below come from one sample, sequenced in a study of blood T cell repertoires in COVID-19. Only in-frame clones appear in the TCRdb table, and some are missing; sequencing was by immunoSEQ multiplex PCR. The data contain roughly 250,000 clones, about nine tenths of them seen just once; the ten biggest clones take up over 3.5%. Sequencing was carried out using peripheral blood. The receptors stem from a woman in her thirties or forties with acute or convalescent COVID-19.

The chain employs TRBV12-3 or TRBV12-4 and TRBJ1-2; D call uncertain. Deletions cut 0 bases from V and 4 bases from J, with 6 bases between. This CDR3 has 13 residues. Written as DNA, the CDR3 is TGTGCCAGCAGTTTAGCTGACTTCTATGGCTACACCTTC. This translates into CASSLADFYGYTF.

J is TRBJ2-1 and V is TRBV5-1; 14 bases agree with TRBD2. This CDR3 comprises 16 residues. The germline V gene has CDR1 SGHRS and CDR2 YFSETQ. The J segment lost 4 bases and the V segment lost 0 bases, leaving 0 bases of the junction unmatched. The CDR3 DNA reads TGCGCCAGCAGCTTGGGACTAGCGGGGGGGTACAATGAGCAGTTCTTC. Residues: CASSLGLAGGYNEQFF.

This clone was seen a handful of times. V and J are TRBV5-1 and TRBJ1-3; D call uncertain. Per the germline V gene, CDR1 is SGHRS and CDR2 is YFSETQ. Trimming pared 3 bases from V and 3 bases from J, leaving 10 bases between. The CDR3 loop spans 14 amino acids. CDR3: CASSSVSGGNTIYF. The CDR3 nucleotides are TGCGCCAGCAGCTCGGTTTCAGGTGGAAACACCATATATTTT.

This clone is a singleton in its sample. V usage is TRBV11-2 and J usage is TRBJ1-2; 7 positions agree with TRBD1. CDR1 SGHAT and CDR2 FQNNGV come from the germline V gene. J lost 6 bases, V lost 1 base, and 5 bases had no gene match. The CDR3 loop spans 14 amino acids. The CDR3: CASSLVQGRDGYTF. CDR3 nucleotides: TGTGCCAGCAGCTTAGTACAGGGGAGAGATGGCTACACCTTC.

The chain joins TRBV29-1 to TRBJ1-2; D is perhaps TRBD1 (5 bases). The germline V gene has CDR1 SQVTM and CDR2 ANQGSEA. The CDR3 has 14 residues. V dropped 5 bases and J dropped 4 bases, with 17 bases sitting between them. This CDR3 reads CSVSPTAPAYGYTF. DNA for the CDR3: TGCAGCGTTTCCCCGACAGCCCCTGCCTATGGCTACACCTTC.

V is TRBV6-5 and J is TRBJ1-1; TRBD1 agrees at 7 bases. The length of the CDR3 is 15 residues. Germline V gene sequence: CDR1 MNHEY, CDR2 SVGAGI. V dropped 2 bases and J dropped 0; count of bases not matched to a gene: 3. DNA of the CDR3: TGTGCCAGCAGTTACACGAGGGGGCTGAACACTGAAGCTTTCTTT. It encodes CASSYTRGLNTEAFF.

CDR3 sequence reads: CAISAGLAGGPDTQYF. The CDR3, as DNA: TGTGCCATCAGTGCCGGACTAGCGGGGGGGCCGGATACGCAGTATTTT. J is TRBJ2-3 and V is TRBV10-3, with 15 bases identical to TRBD2. This CDR3 comprises 16 residues. Trimming at V came to 4 bases and at J to 6 bases, leaving 5 bases not matched to a gene. The germline gives CDR1 ENHRY, CDR2 SYGVKD.

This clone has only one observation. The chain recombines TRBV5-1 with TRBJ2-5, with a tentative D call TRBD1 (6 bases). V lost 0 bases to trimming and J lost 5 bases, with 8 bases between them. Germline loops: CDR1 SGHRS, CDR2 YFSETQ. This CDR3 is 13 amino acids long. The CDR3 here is CASSLGTEETQYF. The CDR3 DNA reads TGCGCCAGCAGCTTGGGGACAGAGGAGACCCAGTACTTC.

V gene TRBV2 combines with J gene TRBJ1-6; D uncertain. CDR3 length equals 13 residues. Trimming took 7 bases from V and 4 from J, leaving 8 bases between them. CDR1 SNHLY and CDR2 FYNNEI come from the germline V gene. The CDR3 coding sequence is TGTGCCAGCACGACTGATTATAATTCACCCCTCCACTTT. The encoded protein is CASTTDYNSPLHF.

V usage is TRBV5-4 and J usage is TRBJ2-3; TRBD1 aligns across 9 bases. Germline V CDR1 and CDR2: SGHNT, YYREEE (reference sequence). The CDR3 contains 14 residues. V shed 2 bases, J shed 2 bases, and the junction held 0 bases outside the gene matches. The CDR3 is CASSLQGATDTQYF. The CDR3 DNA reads TGTGCCAGCAGCTTACAGGGGGCCACAGATACGCAGTATTTT.

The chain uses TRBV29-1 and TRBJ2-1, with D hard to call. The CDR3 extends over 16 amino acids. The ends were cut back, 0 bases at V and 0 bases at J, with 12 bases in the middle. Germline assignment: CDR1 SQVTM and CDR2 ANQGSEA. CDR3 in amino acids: CSVEEYGFGSYNEQFF. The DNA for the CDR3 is TGCAGCGTTGAAGAGTACGGGTTCGGCTCCTACAATGAGCAGTTCTTC.

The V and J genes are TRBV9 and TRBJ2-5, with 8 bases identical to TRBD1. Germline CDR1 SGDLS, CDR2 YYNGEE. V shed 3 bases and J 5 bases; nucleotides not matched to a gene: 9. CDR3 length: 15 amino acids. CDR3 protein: CASSAGGASGETQYF. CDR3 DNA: TGTGCCAGCAGCGCAGGGGGCGCGAGTGGGGAGACCCAGTACTTC. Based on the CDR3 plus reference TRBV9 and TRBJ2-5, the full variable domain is DSGVTQTPKHLITATGQRVTLRCSPRSGDLSVYWYQQSLDQGLQFLIQYYNGEERAKGNILERFSAQQFPDLHSELNLSSLELGDSALYFCASSAGGASGETQYFGPGTRLLVL.

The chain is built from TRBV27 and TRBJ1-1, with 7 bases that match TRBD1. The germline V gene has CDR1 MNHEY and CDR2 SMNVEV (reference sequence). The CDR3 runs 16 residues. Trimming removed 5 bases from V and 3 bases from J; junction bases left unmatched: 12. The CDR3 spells CASSGRQGGGYTEAFF. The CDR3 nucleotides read TGTGCCAGCAGTGGCCGACAGGGTGGGGGGTACACTGAAGCTTTCTTT.

In DNA form, the CDR3 reads TGTGCCAGCAGCCTTCGGACTAGCGGGGGCGGGGAGACCCAGTACTTC. This codes for CASSLRTSGGGETQYF. The chain carries TRBV3-1 (or the pseudogene TRBV3-2) and TRBJ2-5; 13 nucleotides align to TRBD2. Germline assignment: CDR1 LGHDT and CDR2 YNNKEL (reference sequence). The trim removed 4 bases at V and 5 bases at J, leaving 7 bases unmatched. The CDR3 runs to 16 residues.

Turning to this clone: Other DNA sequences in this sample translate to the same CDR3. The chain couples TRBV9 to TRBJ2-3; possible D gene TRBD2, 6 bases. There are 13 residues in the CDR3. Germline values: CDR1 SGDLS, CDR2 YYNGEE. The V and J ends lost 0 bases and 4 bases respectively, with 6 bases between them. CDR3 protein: CASSVGGADTQYF. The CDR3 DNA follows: TGTGCCAGCAGCGTAGGGGGGGCAGATACGCAGTATTTT.

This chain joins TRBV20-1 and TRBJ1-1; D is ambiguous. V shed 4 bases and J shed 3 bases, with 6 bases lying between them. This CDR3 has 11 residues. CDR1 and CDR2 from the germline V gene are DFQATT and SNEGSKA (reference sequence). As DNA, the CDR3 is TGCAGTGCTATAGCTGACACTGAAGCTTTCTTT. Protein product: CSAIADTEAFF.

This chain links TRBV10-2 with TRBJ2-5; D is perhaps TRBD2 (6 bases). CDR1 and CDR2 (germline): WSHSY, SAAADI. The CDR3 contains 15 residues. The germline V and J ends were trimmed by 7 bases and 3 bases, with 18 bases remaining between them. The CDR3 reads CASILLLEGKETQYF. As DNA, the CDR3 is TGCGCCAGCATTCTACTTTTGGAGGGAAAAGAGACCCAGTACTTC.